The 13 T cell receptor beta chains below were found in one sample sequenced in a study of HIV-infected children after antiretroviral therapy interruption. RNA-based 3' RACE libraries used unique molecular identifiers. TCRdb re-derived calls from the 3' RACE reads in MiXCR, one entry per CDR3 protein. The sample has approximately 15,000 distinct CDR3 sequences, 3% to 3.5% seen once; the top ten hold around a third. Treatment denoted: PENTA 11 planned treatment interruption arm or continuous ART arm. Sequencing used CD45RO+ CD8+ T cells from PBMCs, pooled from several time points, obtained from a donor given antiretroviral therapy, either interrupted or continuous. Subset: memory CD8+ CD45RO+ CD45RA- T cells. Receptors originate from a pool of human donors with HIV.

This clonotype was seen at least ten times. J is TRBJ2-1 and V is TRBV28; D not resolved. In germline, CDR1 is MDHEN, CDR2 SYDVKM. The CDR3 contains 13 residues. Trimming cost V 6 bases and J 6 bases, with 12 bases left between them. DNA for the CDR3: TGTGCCAGCAGGCGAAACTTGGTCAATGAGCAGTTCTTC. Translating gives CASRRNLVNEQFF.

In DNA, the CDR3 is TGCAGTGCTCCCGGGACAGGGGCCACTGAAGCTTTCTTT. Translation: CSAPGTGATEAFF. This chain links TRBV20-1 with TRBJ1-1, with 10 bases fitting TRBD1. V lost 5 bases, J lost 4 bases, and 4 bases stayed unmatched. The CDR3 sequence is 13 residues long. The germline gives CDR1 DFQATT, CDR2 SNEGSKA (reference sequence).

In its sample, this clonotype was seen many times. The rearrangement joins TRBV12-3 or TRBV12-4 to TRBJ1-1, with D possibly matching TRBD1 (5 bases). The V end lost 6 bases, the J end lost 7 bases, and 9 bases lay between the germline ends. The CDR3 covers 11 residues. CDR3 DNA: TGTGCCAGCAGCCCGGGGGTTGAAGCTTTCTTT. Encoded protein: CASSPGVEAFF.

This clonotype was observed a handful of times. V usage is TRBV29-1 and J usage is TRBJ2-1; 7 bases line up with TRBD1. The CDR3 runs 11 residues. From germline, CDR1 is SQVTM and CDR2 ANQGSEA. V gave up 4 bases and J gave up 7 bases; unmatched junction bases: 1. The CDR3 nucleotides are TGCAGCGTTGGACAGGGAAATGAGCAGTTCTTC. Translation gives CSVGQGNEQFF.

This clonotype occurred many times. This chain uses TRBV27 with TRBJ2-7; 9 bases agree with TRBD1. The V segment lost 5 bases and the J segment 5 bases; nucleotides outside the gene matches: 10. The V gene's germline CDR1 is MNHEY and CDR2 SMNVEV (reference sequence). The CDR3 extends over 15 amino acids. CDR3 coding DNA: TGTGCCAGCAGTACACTCACAGGGGGCGTCGACGAGCAGTACTTC. It is translated as CASSTLTGGVDEQYF.

The V call is TRBV27, the J call TRBJ1-2, with D possibly being TRBD1 (5 bases). CDR1 is MNHEY and CDR2 is SMNVEV in the germline V gene (reference sequence). With 4 bases removed from V and 6 bases from J, the gap between germline ends came to 12 bases. This CDR3 spans 13 amino acids. Here the CDR3 reads CASSSQALDGYTF. The CDR3 DNA reads as TGTGCCAGCAGTTCACAGGCTTTAGATGGCTACACCTTC.

This clonotype was seen repeatedly, ten times or more. The V call is TRBV9, the J call TRBJ2-2; the D gene is possibly TRBD2 (6 bases). V lost 4 bases and J 13 bases, leaving 11 bases between the germline ends. The CDR3 is made up of 11 amino acids. Germline CDR1 is SGDLS and CDR2 is YYNGEE. The DNA for the CDR3 is TGTGCCAGCAGCTCAGGGAGGTGGCTGTTTTTT. Translated: CASSSGRWLFF.

At least ten counts were recorded for this clonotype. The chain uses TRBV12-3 or TRBV12-4 and TRBJ2-3; 10 bases match TRBD2. The junction had 5 bases not matched to a gene; V was cut back by 5 bases and J by 0 bases. This CDR3 is built from 16 residues. CDR3 DNA: TGTGCCAGCAGTACGCCTAGCGGGGGAAGCACAGATACGCAGTATTTT. It is translated as CASSTPSGGSTDTQYF.

This clonotype was counted at least ten times. This chain joins TRBV2 and TRBJ2-2; D not certain. Trimming removed 6 bases from V and 6 bases from J, with 14 bases in between. Germline assignment: CDR1 SNHLY and CDR2 FYNNEI. The CDR3 spans 14 residues. As DNA, the CDR3 is TGTGCCAGCAGCGCCTCTCCAGAACCCGGGGAGCTGTTTTTT. The encoded protein is CASSASPEPGELFF.

A remark on this clonotype: Mismatch with germline at one junction end may stem from a read error. The CDR3 is CASITAEYSLSGASVLTF. The CDR3 DNA is TGTGCCAGCATTACGGCGGAGTACAGCCTATCTGGGGCCAGCGTCCTGACTTTC. The genes are TRBV12-3 or TRBV12-4 and TRBJ2-6, with D possibly matching TRBD1 (5 bases). This CDR3 region has 18 residues.

This clonotype was found many times. The chain links TRBV12-3 or TRBV12-4 to TRBJ1-2; D perhaps matches TRBD1 (5 bases). V shed 6 bases and J shed 3 bases, with 14 bases lying between them. The CDR3 extends over 14 amino acids. CDR3 protein: CASSPRGRDYGYTF. Written as DNA, the CDR3 is TGTGCCAGCAGCCCTAGGGGCCGAGACTATGGCTACACCTTC.

This clonotype was observed at least ten times. V is TRBV7-6 and J is TRBJ2-5, with a possible D match to TRBD2 (5 bases). Trimming took 5 bases from V and 3 from J, leaving 13 bases between them. The CDR3 runs 14 residues. Germline CDR1 and CDR2: SGHVS and FNYEAQ. CDR3 residues: CASSTRTGEETQYF. CDR3 nucleotides: TGTGCCAGCAGCACTCGGACTGGCGAAGAGACCCAGTACTTC.

This chain connects TRBV20-1 to TRBJ1-1, with unresolved D. CDR3 size: 8 residues. Trimming left V 7 bases short and J 12 bases short, with 9 bases between. The germline V gene encodes CDR1 DFQATT and CDR2 SNEGSKA (reference sequence). This CDR3 reads CSVPLTFF. Here the CDR3 DNA reads TGCAGTGTTCCCTTAACTTTCTTT.